These T cell receptor beta chains were read from a single sample in a study of control samples from healthy donors and cancer patients. This table comes from immunoSEQ multiplex PCR, and its TCRdb copy is limited to in-frame clones, with some not included. The sample comprises about 160,000 clones, 96% of which are singletons, and over 0.9% rests with the top ten. The material sequenced was blood. These receptor sequences come from a woman in her twenties or thirties in good health. CDR3s leave out the opening cysteine and the closing phenylalanine or tryptophan. A D gene is named only where the DNA matches it firmly. Only part of the rows carry a size: once, few, many, or a class if the clone is expanded.

clone size | D gene | V gene | CDR3 protein
- | TRBD1 | TRBV11-1 | ASSFRDRVNTGELF
once | TRBD1 | TRBV5-1 | ASSYGQANTEAF
once | TRBD2 | TRBV28 | ASSLPLAGGFYNEQF
- | TRBD2 | TRBV28 | ASSPPGGLSYEQY
- | - | TRBV5-4 | ASSYDPADYGYT
- | TRBD2 | TRBV24-1 | ATSDSGGALDTQY
- | TRBD1 | TRBV6-6 | ASSYAGTGHSSEQY
- | - | TRBV5-1 | ASSTGGKQAPNEKLF
- | TRBD1 | TRBV2 | ATEGRGRMNTEAF
- | TRBD1 | TRBV7-9 | ASSLATTGFNNEQF
- | TRBD1 | TRBV28 | ASRRQGAGNTIY
- | - | TRBV20-1 | SASGRINSNQPQH